The clone carrying this T cell receptor (beta chain) appeared a single time. The data derive from a study of blood T cell repertoires in COVID-19. As for the study in general: Acute and convalescent COVID-19 samples came from the United States, Italy and Spain.

The CDR3 runs to 12 residues. V lost 5 bases and J lost 4, with 8 bases in between. CDR1 and CDR2 from the germline V gene are MDHEN and SYDVKM. In the source study's methods: Estimates of nucleated cell counts were drawn from the amplification of reference gene primers. The data were produced by immunoSEQ multiplex PCR, yet TCRdb's version contains in-frame clones alone and is incomplete. That table supplies the V and J calls and clone size; D and trimming were determined from the DNA. The sample includes 410,000 or so clones, approximately 90% of them seen just once. This sequence joins TRBV28 and TRBJ1-1; D remains unclear. Sample: peripheral blood. The source is a woman aged 40 to 50 with COVID-19, enrolled during active disease. As DNA, the CDR3 is TGTGCCAGCAGTCCCACCGGCACTGAAGCTTTCTTT. This gives the protein CASSPTGTEAFF.